Listed below are T cell receptor beta chains from one sample, sequenced in a study of T cells in Graves' hyperthyroidism and ophthalmopathy. TCRdb used MiXCR to reprocess the multiplex PCR reads, holding one entry per CDR3 protein. The table has over 700,000 distinct CDR3 sequences, just over 35% seen once; the top ten hold about a third. Material: blood. These receptors originate from a woman aged 40 to 49 with Graves' hyperthyroidism. The CDR3 runs from the conserved cysteine through the conserved F or W.

>TRBV7-2
CASSKPGFSSYEQYF
>TRBV10-3
CAISDAAKKTETQYF
>TRBV6-5
CASSYPGGAGNTEAFF
>TRBV24-1
CATSPTSGGLETQYF
>TRBV13
CASSSINTEAFF
>TRBV9
CASSLQGIDSPLHF
>TRBV20-1
CSARGLVRGTNYGYTF
>TRBV20-1
CSAPSGIFYEQYF
>TRBV6-5
CASSYDLGNNSPLHF
>TRBV7-9
CASSLDTGAGTQETQYF
>TRBV5-8
CASSFTPGHQETQYF
>TRBV7-8
CASSLHGGNYPYEQYF
>TRBV9
CASSPSAGTENTEAFF
>TRBV24-1
CASSYSRRSPTYEQYF
>TRBV10-1
CASSESRAVYEQYF
>TRBV6-5
CASSYSASGRQTQYF
>TRBV2
CASILQGVNTEAFF
>TRBV6-5
CASKGFITGELFF
>TRBV20-1
CSASRGSHEQYF
>TRBV7-2
CASSLEDVYGYTF
>TRBV7-9
CASSHSGGLGTEAFF
>TRBV11-2
CASSYQGAPTGELFF
>TRBV19
CASPSGPQATNYGYTF
>TRBV6-5
CASSYSPTEAFF
>TRBV4-3
CASSPQDGQGFNSPLHF
>TRBV10-1
CASTGMAGELFF
>TRBV7-6
CASREEGLAGSTDTQYF
>TRBV12-3/TRBV12-4
CASSSTTGPGAQHF
>TRBV12-3/TRBV12-4
CASRDNLDRVGTQYF
>TRBV29-1
CSVGGQVAGELFF
>TRBV10-1
CASSVAGTGVTTTNEKLFF
>TRBV4-3
CASSQDRQRDAYEQYF
>TRBV20-1
CSARDQLIINYGYTF
>TRBV29-1
CAWSASGRGNQPQHF
>TRBV24-1
CATREEMNTEAFF
>TRBV5-1
CASSFRADQETQYF
>TRBV6-9
CASRIELGTEAFF
>TRBV10-3
CAISTGSSTDTQYF
>TRBV10-1
CASSESLADLNTEAFF
>TRBV4-3
CASSQDLSLGRTNYGYTF
>TRBV20-1
CSATAQETQYF
>TRBV6-5
CASTTGSWRGYTF
>TRBV5-1
CASSPWTGASGNTIYF
>TRBV6-1
CASSKTGAGNTEAFF
>TRBV10-3
CAISGSSGDSSSYEQYF
>TRBV12-3/TRBV12-4
CASSFTDQPQHF
>TRBV6-2/TRBV6-3
CATAGGSSGQLYGYTF
>TRBV9
CASSAAIVEEKLFF
>TRBV10-3
CAIRPRQGGDSPLHF
>TRBV7-2
CASSSGLLTGGEQYF
>TRBV19
CASTNRLAKLGGYTF
>TRBV10-3
CAIRDPGGFYEQYF
>TRBV2
CASSYSRPGQGVFEQYF
>TRBV7-9
CASRSGSGESETQYF
>TRBV6-5
CASSSPTSNQPQHF